The clone carrying this T cell receptor (beta chain) was counted at least ten times. What it binds is not known. The CDR3 has 16 residues. With 3 bases removed from V and 5 bases from J, the gap between germline ends came to 17 bases. Germline assignment: CDR1 SEHNR and CDR2 FQNEAQ (reference sequence). These data come from a study of T cells in Graves' hyperthyroidism and ophthalmopathy. As for the study in general: Prior to any treatment, at the point of initial diagnosis, peripheral blood was collected. Notes on the study in general: Blood samples included most of the expanded thyroid clonotypes exceeding 0.001.

More than 8 ml fresh peripheral blood yielded the PBMCs. Amplification targeted TCR beta CDR3 regions from RNA transcripts. First-round RT-PCR targeting the TCR CDR3 was performed with the HTBI primer set. TCRdb itself ran the multiplex PCR reads through MiXCR, one entry per CDR3 protein. This sample has around 620,000 distinct CDR3 sequences; 13% to 15% occur once, and the top ten carry roughly 7%. Specimen: blood. This clonotype was obtained from a woman younger than 30 with Graves' ophthalmopathy. The chain couples TRBV7-9 to TRBJ2-1, with D maybe TRBD2 (6 bases). CDR3 protein: CASSFMEGGWDNEQFF. The DNA for the CDR3 is TGTGCCAGCAGCTTTATGGAGGGTGGTTGGGACAATGAGCAGTTCTTC.